Here is one TCR beta chain with its context. The CDR3 has 16 residues. The germline gives CDR1 MGHRA, CDR2 YSYEKL. V lost 0 bases and J lost 0; bases outside the gene matches: 3. Data came from immunoSEQ multiplex PCR; TCRdb stores just in-frame clones and leaves some out. The sample has over 250,000 clones, about 89% seen once; the top ten hold around 10%. This entry comes from a study of blood T cell repertoires in COVID-19. This chain joins TRBV4-1 and TRBJ2-5, with TRBD2 matching over 8 bases. Sequencing input: peripheral blood. The origin of this receptor is a man aged 35 to 55 who had recovered from COVID-19. This CDR3 reads CASSQELAGHQETQYF. DNA of the CDR3: TGCGCCAGCAGCCAAGAGCTAGCGGGCCACCAAGAGACCCAGTACTTC.